The 27 T cell receptor beta chains below were found in one sample sequenced in a study of human thymus T cells. The study used thymus tissue resected during corrective heart surgery. Profiling relied on immunoSEQ multiplex PCR, and the TCRdb table lists in-frame clones only, not all of them. Here the sample spans under 95,000 clones, 95% being singletons. Sequenced input: thymus tissue. These receptors originate from a girl in the first two years of life with a congenital heart defect but otherwise immunologically healthy.

The rearrangement uses TRBV7-6 and TRBJ2-2; 10 positions agree with TRBD2. CDR1 is SGHVS, CDR2 FNYEAQ, per germline. The CDR3 spans 17 residues. The trim removed 1 base at V and 2 bases at J, leaving 4 bases unmatched. The CDR3 region is CASSLETSGTNTGELFF. The CDR3 region has the DNA TGTGCCAGCAGCTTAGAAACTAGCGGGACTAACACCGGGGAGCTGTTTTTT.

CDR3 residues: CASSSDRGEDRKPEAFF. The CDR3 region has the DNA TGTGCCAGCAGCTCGGACAGGGGGGAGGACCGTAAGCCTGAAGCTTTCTTT. J is TRBJ1-1 and V is TRBV7-8, with 10 bases identical to TRBD1. The germline CDR1 and CDR2 sequences are SGHVS and FQNEAQ. V shed 4 bases, J shed 6 bases, and the junction held 14 bases outside the gene matches. The CDR3 has 17 residues.

This clone was found once. This chain joins TRBV27 and TRBJ2-1, with TRBD1 identical over 10 bases. The CDR3 runs to 15 residues. The junction had 11 bases not matched to a gene; V was cut back by 4 bases and J by 11 bases. Germline values: CDR1 MNHEY, CDR2 SMNVEV (reference sequence). The CDR3 bases are TGTGCCAGCAGTTCCCCCCCGGGACAGGGGAAAAAGCAGTTCTTC. This translates into CASSSPPGQGKKQFF.

The chain couples TRBV11-2 to TRBJ2-1, with D unresolved. Trimming took 1 base from V and 4 from J, leaving 11 bases between them. Germline V gene lookup returns CDR1 SGHAT and CDR2 FQNNGV. The CDR3 runs to 15 residues. CDR3 sequence (DNA): TGTGCCAGCAGCTTAGTTACCCAACCGTACAATGAGCAGTTCTTC. The encoded protein is CASSLVTQPYNEQFF.

CDR3 sequence reads: CASSRTQDSNQPQHF. Written as DNA, the CDR3 is TGCGCCAGCAGCCGGACCCAAGATAGCAATCAGCCCCAGCATTTT. The rearrangement joins TRBV4-1 to TRBJ1-5, with D unresolved. CDR3 length equals 15 residues. Germline CDR1 reads MGHRA; CDR2 reads YSYEKL. V lost 4 bases and J 0 bases, leaving 10 bases between the germline ends.

The V gene is TRBV7-2, the J gene TRBJ2-7, with 16 positions matching TRBD2. Trimming took 4 bases from V and 3 from J; bases not matched to a gene: 6. There are 17 residues in the CDR3. Germline V gives CDR1 SGHTA, CDR2 FQGNSA. The CDR3 loop reads CASSSGTSGRVNYEQYF. In nucleotides, the CDR3 is TGTGCCAGCAGCTCCGGGACTAGCGGGAGGGTCAACTACGAGCAGTACTTC.

The chain couples TRBV6-5 to TRBJ2-2; D might be TRBD2 (6 bases). The CDR3 covers 14 residues. Germline loops: CDR1 MNHEY, CDR2 SVGAGI. Trimming left V 0 bases short and J 5 bases short, with 7 bases between. For the CDR3, the DNA is TGTGCCAGCAGTTACTCGGGGGGAACCGGGGAGCTGTTTTTT. Translation gives CASSYSGGTGELFF.

The chain is built from TRBV2 and TRBJ2-7; D remains unclear. The V gene's germline CDR1 is SNHLY and CDR2 FYNNEI. CDR3 length: 10 amino acids. V lost 6 bases to trimming and J lost 3 bases, with 3 bases between them. The CDR3 nucleotides are TGTGCCAGCAGGGGCTACGAGCAGTACTTC. Residues: CASRGYEQYF.

The chain combines TRBV5-8 with TRBJ2-4; unclear D gene. The ends were cut back, 6 bases at V and 0 bases at J, with 19 bases in the middle. The CDR3 consists of 17 residues. Looked up from germline, CDR1 is SGHTS and CDR2 is YDEGEE. Written as DNA, the CDR3 is TGTGCCAGCACCCCGGATGGGGTGAAGGGAGCCAAAAACATTCAGTACTTC. It is translated as CASTPDGVKGAKNIQYF.

The chain combines TRBV14 with TRBJ2-1, with D maybe TRBD1 (6 bases). Germline loops: CDR1 SGHDN, CDR2 FVKESK. The CDR3 spans 13 residues. The germline V and J ends were trimmed by 4 bases and 5 bases, with 9 bases remaining between them. The CDR3: CASSPRQDNEQFF. DNA of the CDR3: TGTGCCAGCAGCCCTAGACAGGACAATGAGCAGTTCTTC.

The chain combines TRBV5-6 with TRBJ2-2; TRBD1 might be the D (6 bases). CDR1 is SGHDT and CDR2 is YYEEEE in the germline V gene. The germline V and J ends were trimmed by 1 base and 6 bases, with 7 bases remaining between them. CDR3 size: 13 residues. The CDR3, as DNA: TGTGCCAGCAGCTTGAAGGGGGCCGGGGAGCTGTTTTTT. Translation gives CASSLKGAGELFF.

The J gene is TRBJ1-4, the V gene TRBV15; 10 bases align to TRBD1. The junction had 14 bases not matched to a gene; V was cut back by 0 bases and J by 7 bases. Germline CDR1 is LNHNV and CDR2 is YYDKDF (reference sequence). CDR3 length: 19 amino acids. Here the CDR3 reads CATSRDGPEMGTGVEKLFF. The CDR3 DNA reads TGTGCCACCAGCAGAGATGGACCAGAGATGGGGACAGGGGTTGAAAAACTGTTTTTT.

V is TRBV6-5 and J is TRBJ1-2; TRBD1 is a possible D gene (6 bases). This CDR3 contains 15 residues. Trimming left V 5 bases short and J 2 bases short, with 15 bases between. The germline CDR1 and CDR2 sequences are MNHEY and SVGAGI. The CDR3 protein is CASSPGQFRNYGYTF. The CDR3 DNA follows: TGTGCCAGCAGTCCCGGACAGTTTCGCAACTATGGCTACACCTTC.

The CDR3 nucleotides read TGCGCCAGCAGCCAAGACCCCAGCGGGAAGAACACCGGGGAGCTGTTTTTT. Its protein is CASSQDPSGKNTGELFF. The chain links TRBV4-1 to TRBJ2-2, with 7 bases identical to TRBD2. CDR1 and CDR2 (germline): MGHRA, YSYEKL. The CDR3 has 17 residues. V shed 0 bases and J 1 base; nucleotides not matched to a gene: 5.

The chain carries TRBV28 and TRBJ2-4; TRBD1 matches at 7 bases. The trim removed 1 base at V and 1 base at J, leaving 7 bases unmatched. The germline CDR1 and CDR2 sequences are MDHEN and SYDVKM. CDR3 size: 17 residues. The CDR3 here is CASSLSQGVKAKNIQYF. As DNA, the CDR3 is TGTGCCAGCAGTTTATCGCAGGGGGTTAAGGCCAAAAACATTCAGTACTTC.

This clone has a single count. V and J are TRBV5-8 and TRBJ2-7, with 8 bases aligning to TRBD2. This CDR3 comprises 14 residues. Germline CDR1 reads SGHTS; CDR2 reads YDEGEE. J was trimmed by 3 bases and V by 4 bases; bases with no gene match: 6. CDR3 in amino acids: CASSPSGGNYEQYF. CDR3 bases: TGTGCCAGCAGCCCCAGCGGGGGTAACTACGAGCAGTACTTC.

The chain links TRBV27 to TRBJ2-1, with no clear D. V lost 4 bases and J 7 bases, leaving 8 bases between the germline ends. Germline CDR1 and CDR2: MNHEY and SMNVEV (reference sequence). The CDR3 totals 12 residues. CDR3 DNA sequence: TGTGCCAGCAGTTCTCCCATGAATGAGCAGTTCTTC. This encodes CASSSPMNEQFF.

The V and J genes are TRBV27 and TRBJ1-3, with unresolved D. Trimming removed 6 bases at V and 4 bases at J, with 16 bases between. The CDR3 runs to 15 residues. Germline CDR1 reads MNHEY; CDR2 reads SMNVEV (reference sequence). The DNA of the CDR3 is TGTGCCAGCAGGCCGCGACCCACGTTAGGAAACACCATATATTTT. Translated: CASRPRPTLGNTIYF.

J is TRBJ1-4 and V is TRBV10-2; weak D call: TRBD1 (5 bases). Per the germline V gene, CDR1 is WSHSY and CDR2 is SAAADI. The CDR3 covers 15 residues. V was pared by 7 bases and J by 3 bases, with 15 bases between. CDR3 sequence: CASNGGGKANEKLFF. The CDR3 DNA follows: TGCGCCAGCAATGGGGGGGGGAAAGCTAATGAAAAACTGTTTTTT.

The chain combines TRBV9 with TRBJ2-3, with no clear D. The CDR3 extends over 16 amino acids. V was shortened by 4 bases and J by 3 bases, with 18 bases between the two germline ends. Per germline, CDR1 SGDLS and CDR2 YYNGEE. This CDR3 is CASSPRLRRWTDTQYF. The CDR3 bases are TGTGCCAGCAGCCCTCGACTGCGACGGTGGACAGATACGCAGTATTTT.

V usage is TRBV28 and J usage is TRBJ2-7; 7 bases agree with TRBD1. Per the germline V gene, CDR1 is MDHEN and CDR2 is SYDVKM. Germline trimming cut 5 bases from V and 2 bases from J; bases unmatched to any gene: 9. The CDR3 sequence is 15 residues long. The CDR3 sequence: CASSPPGTEPYEQYF. The DNA of the CDR3 is TGTGCCAGCAGTCCTCCCGGGACAGAGCCCTACGAGCAGTACTTC.

The chain has TRBV2 and TRBJ2-7; 9 bases fit TRBD2. This CDR3 comprises 15 residues. The V gene's germline CDR1 is SNHLY and CDR2 FYNNEI. The trim removed 7 bases at V and 3 bases at J, leaving 10 bases unmatched. This CDR3 is CASTQASGTGYEQYF. The CDR3 DNA is TGTGCCAGCACCCAGGCTAGCGGGACCGGCTACGAGCAGTACTTC.

The chain couples TRBV19 to TRBJ2-5; 8 bases line up with TRBD2. The germline CDR1 and CDR2 sequences are LNHDA and SQIVND (reference sequence). V shed 2 bases and J 1 base; nucleotides not matched to a gene: 3. This CDR3 spans 15 amino acids. The DNA for the CDR3 is TGTGCCAGTAGTATAAGGACTAGCCTCCAAGAGACCCAGTACTTC. As protein: CASSIRTSLQETQYF.

The CDR3, as DNA: TGTGCCAGCAGTGGGCAGCCGGGAGACGGCCCTAACTATGGCTACACCTTC. Protein: CASSGQPGDGPNYGYTF. The chain joins TRBV27 to TRBJ1-2; no clear D. The CDR3 contains 17 residues. V was trimmed by 5 bases and J by 0 bases, leaving 19 bases between them. Germline V gene lookup returns CDR1 MNHEY and CDR2 SMNVEV (reference sequence).

The chain is built from TRBV5-4 and TRBJ2-1, with a tentative D call TRBD2 (6 bases). The V end lost 4 bases, the J end lost 2 bases, and 16 bases lay between the germline ends. This CDR3 contains 16 residues. CDR1 is SGHNT and CDR2 is YYREEE in the germline V gene (reference sequence). The CDR3 DNA follows: TGTGCCAGCAGCCTGAGCGAGCGGGCGGCCTACAATGAGCAGTTCTTC. It encodes CASSLSERAAYNEQFF.

The chain carries TRBV6-5 and TRBJ1-3; D is ambiguous. The CDR3 spans 9 residues. The V gene's germline CDR1 is MNHEY and CDR2 SVGAGI. Here the CDR3 reads CAVRDTIYF. The CDR3 coding sequence is TGTGCAGTCCGAGACACCATATATTTT.

The V gene is TRBV25-1, the J gene TRBJ2-7; tentative D call: TRBD2 (6 bases). Per the germline V gene, CDR1 is MGHDK and CDR2 is SYGVNS. The CDR3 sequence is 14 residues long. V was cut by 5 bases and J by 2 bases, with 13 bases left in between. CDR3 in DNA: TGTGCCAGCAGTACTCGGGGAGGCCCCTACGAGCAGTACTTC. Translated, it gives CASSTRGGPYEQYF.